These 3 T cell receptor beta chains share one sample of origin, sequenced in a study of blood T cell repertoires in COVID-19. Sequencing used immunoSEQ multiplex PCR; TCRdb keeps in-frame clones, though not all of them. The sample has approximately 170,000 clones, about 87% seen once; the top ten hold roughly 3.6%. The source material was peripheral blood. The receptors were sampled from a man between 18 and 29 years old with active or convalescent COVID-19.

This chain links TRBV4-1 with TRBJ1-1; D remains ambiguous. Trimming stripped 4 bases from V and 0 bases from J, with 6 bases between. Germline V gene sequence: CDR1 MGHRA, CDR2 YSYEKL. The CDR3 is 13 residues long. This chain's CDR3 is CASSLGVNTEAFF. CDR3 DNA: TGCGCCAGCAGCCTCGGGGTGAACACTGAAGCTTTCTTT.

The chain links TRBV5-4 to TRBJ1-1, with D maybe TRBD1 (5 bases). Trimming took off 0 bases at V and 3 bases at J, with 15 bases between the two ends. CDR1 is SGHNT, CDR2 YYREEE, per germline (reference sequence). The CDR3 has 16 residues. The CDR3 reads CASSLDPGVADTEAFF. In DNA, the CDR3 is TGTGCCAGCAGCTTGGATCCGGGGGTAGCCGACACTGAAGCTTTCTTT.

This clone has only a few counts. The chain joins TRBV4-3 to TRBJ1-1, with 8 nucleotides matching TRBD1. Germline V lookup: CDR1 LGHNA, CDR2 YSLEER. The V gene end was trimmed by 2 bases and the J gene end by 6 bases; junction bases not matched to a gene: 5. The CDR3 has 14 residues. The CDR3, as DNA: TGCGCCAGCAGCCAACGACAGGGGTGGGCTGAAGCTTTCTTT. Protein: CASSQRQGWAEAFF.